The clone carrying this T cell receptor (beta chain) was found once. The data are from a study of blood T cell repertoires in COVID-19. The V gene's germline CDR1 is GTSNPN and CDR2 SVGIG (reference sequence). This CDR3 is 11 amino acids long. The V end was cut by 8 bases, the J end by 5 bases, with 12 bases between. Generated by immunoSEQ multiplex PCR, the TCRdb table keeps only in-frame clones and is missing some. Among around 35,000 clones listed, 85% to 90% were seen once. Material: peripheral blood. The TCR was taken from a human donor in a cohort sampled during active COVID-19. The rearrangement uses TRBV30 and TRBJ1-1; tentative D call: TRBD1 (5 bases). The CDR3 loop reads CATGRETEAFF. CDR3 sequence (DNA): TGTGCCACAGGCAGAGAAACTGAAGCTTTCTTT.